The rows below give T cell receptor beta chains drawn from one sample of a study of T cells in Graves' hyperthyroidism and ophthalmopathy. TCRdb fed the multiplex PCR reads into MiXCR, producing one record per CDR3 protein. The repertoire holds about 180,000 distinct CDR3 sequences, with about a sixth as singletons. Sequenced sample: blood. These TCRs come from a woman in her fifties or sixties with Graves' hyperthyroidism. Each CDR3 is given with its conserved first and last residue. A D gene is named only where the DNA matches it firmly. For some rows the clone size is stated as once, few or many, or as a class when expanded; others skip it.

v_call	j_call	d_call	clone_size	cdr3_nt	cdr3_aa
TRBV12-3/TRBV12-4	TRBJ2-3	TRBD2	many	TGTGCCAGCAGTCTACCGACTAGCGGATGGGGCACAGATACGCAGTATTTT	CASSLPTSGWGTDTQYF
TRBV2	TRBJ2-7	-	-	TGTGCCAGCGTTTGGTCCTCCTACGAGCAGTACTTC	CASVWSSYEQYF
TRBV4-2	TRBJ2-1	-	-	TGTGCCAGCAGCCACGCCTTAGCGCGAAGTGAGCAGTTCTTC	CASSHALARSEQFF
TRBV5-1	TRBJ1-1	-	many	TGCGCCAGCAGCTTTGGGGGCGGCGGCACTGAAGCTTTCTTT	CASSFGGGGTEAFF
TRBV12-3/TRBV12-4	TRBJ2-7	-	many	TGTGCCAGCAGCCTAAATCTGGGACGCCCCCCGTACGAGCAGTACTTC	CASSLNLGRPPYEQYF
TRBV6-1	TRBJ2-7	TRBD2	-	TGTGCCAGCAGGGAAAGCGGGAGGGCCTACGAGCAGTACTTC	CASRESGRAYEQYF
TRBV9	TRBJ1-2	-	many	TGTGCCAGCAGCCCCACCTACGGGGTGCGACGAGACTATGGCTACACCTTC	CASSPTYGVRRDYGYTF
TRBV7-9	TRBJ2-1	-	-	TGTGCCAGCAGCCGTGTGGGCCACAATGAGCAGTTCTTC	CASSRVGHNEQFF
TRBV6-1	TRBJ1-2	-	many	TGTGCCAGCAGATCGACAGGAGCTGGCTACACCTTC	CASRSTGAGYTF
TRBV2	TRBJ2-5	TRBD2	many	TGTGCCAGCAGTGATGGGACTAGCGGGGGGGTACAAGAGACCCAGTACTTC	CASSDGTSGGVQETQYF
TRBV20-1	TRBJ2-1	-	many	TGCAGTGCCTTTATTCCCGGCAGGGATCCCTACAATGAGCAGTTCTTC	CSAFIPGRDPYNEQFF
TRBV30	TRBJ2-2	-	-	TGTGCCTGGAGATTATACACCGGGGAGCTGTTTTTT	CAWRLYTGELFF
TRBV3-1	TRBJ2-5	TRBD2	many	TGTGCCAGCAGCCCAGTAGCGGGGCCTCAAGAGACCCAGTACTTC	CASSPVAGPQETQYF
TRBV7-9	TRBJ2-5	TRBD2	many	TGTGCCAGCAGCCCTAGCGGGGGCCCCATTTCGGATGAGACCCAGTACTTC	CASSPSGGPISDETQYF
TRBV28	TRBJ2-1	TRBD2	many	TGTGCCAGCAGAACTAGACTAGCGGGGATGAATGAGCAGTTCTTC	CASRTRLAGMNEQFF
TRBV5-1	TRBJ2-5	-	many	TGCGCCAGCAGCTTAACCCAAGAGACCCAGTACTTC	CASSLTQETQYF
TRBV12-3/TRBV12-4	TRBJ1-6	TRBD1	many	TGTGCCAGCAATAGACAGGGTGGAAATTCACCCCTCCACTTT	CASNRQGGNSPLHF
TRBV18	TRBJ1-2	-	-	TGTGCCAGCTCACCAGGGAGGGGAGTAAGTGGCTACACCTTC	CASSPGRGVSGYTF
TRBV29-1	TRBJ2-1	TRBD2	many	TGCAGCGTTGACTTCTCTAGCGGGGGGATTAGGGCCTCCTACAATGAGCAGTTCTTC	CSVDFSSGGIRASYNEQFF
TRBV11-3	TRBJ2-1	-	-	TGTGCCAGCAGCTTAGCCCGACTCGATAGCTCCTACAATGAGCAGTTCTTC	CASSLARLDSSYNEQFF
TRBV28	TRBJ2-7	-	many	TGTGCCAGCAGGGAAACAGGTAACCTTTACGAGCAGTACTTC	CASRETGNLYEQYF
TRBV7-2	TRBJ2-1	TRBD2	many	TGTGCCAGCAGCTTATTAGCGGGGCGGAGTGAGCAGTTCTTC	CASSLLAGRSEQFF
TRBV5-1	TRBJ2-3	TRBD1	many	TGCGCCAGCAGCTTGTGGACAGGCAGCACAGATACGCAGTATTTT	CASSLWTGSTDTQYF
TRBV6-1	TRBJ1-1	TRBD1	many	TGTGCCAGCAGTGGCCTAGGAGGACAGGGGGCCCCTGAAGCTTTCTTT	CASSGLGGQGAPEAFF
TRBV4-2	TRBJ2-5	TRBD2	-	TGTGCCAGCAGCCAACTAGCGGGGGGGCCCGAGACCCAGTACTTC	CASSQLAGGPETQYF
TRBV19	TRBJ1-2	-	many	TGTGCCAGTAGTACAATAATTAACTATGGCTACACCTTC	CASSTIINYGYTF
TRBV4-1	TRBJ1-1	-	few	TGCGCCAGCAGCTCGAGATCCAGCTCAGGGGCAATGGCTTTCTTT	CASSSRSSSGAMAFF
TRBV6-1	TRBJ2-1	TRBD2	-	TGTGCCAGCAGTGGGACTAGCGGGGCCGTCAATGAGCAGTTCTTC	CASSGTSGAVNEQFF
TRBV12-3/TRBV12-4	TRBJ2-3	-	many	TGTGCCAGCAGTTTAAACGATGGAGATACGCAGTATTTT	CASSLNDGDTQYF
TRBV7-2	TRBJ2-7	-	many	TGTGCCAGCAGACAAGTGAGCTACGAGCAGTACTTC	CASRQVSYEQYF
TRBV2	TRBJ2-5	TRBD1	-	TGTGCCAGCAGTGAAGAGATGACAGGGGGCTCAGGGTGGCAAGAGACCCAGTACTTC	CASSEEMTGGSGWQETQYF
TRBV12-3/TRBV12-4	TRBJ2-7	-	-	TGTGCCAGTAGTTTGTTTCGGAAGTCACGGACGGAGAGTTACGAGCAGTACTTC	CASSLFRKSRTESYEQYF
TRBV7-9	TRBJ2-1	TRBD1	few	TGTGCCAGCAGCTCAAAGGGACAGGGGGCGAATGAGCAGTTCTTC	CASSSKGQGANEQFF
TRBV30	TRBJ2-3	-	-	TGTGCCTGGAGTACAATCACAGATACGCAGTATTTT	CAWSTITDTQYF
TRBV7-9	TRBJ1-2	TRBD1	once	TGTGCCAGCAGCTCGAGCACGGGGACAGGGGGCTCCGGCTATGGCTACACCTTC	CASSSSTGTGGSGYGYTF
TRBV24-1	TRBJ2-7	TRBD1	-	TGTGCCACCAGTGAGGGACAGTTTCTCGAGCAGTACTTC	CATSEGQFLEQYF
TRBV7-9	TRBJ1-4	TRBD1	few	TGTGCCAGCAGCTTACAACAGGGGGTTGAAAAACTGTTTTTT	CASSLQQGVEKLFF
TRBV20-1	TRBJ1-5	-	-	TGCAGTGCTAGGAGTGGGGGCGGTCAGCCCCAGCATTTT	CSARSGGGQPQHF
TRBV4-1	TRBJ2-3	TRBD2	few	TGCGCCAGCAGCCAACAATACCCGACTAGCTCGGGCACAGATACGCAGTATTTT	CASSQQYPTSSGTDTQYF
TRBV2	TRBJ1-5	-	many	TGTGCCAGCAGTGACCGGGGGATGGGGAATCAGCCCCAGCATTTT	CASSDRGMGNQPQHF
TRBV2	TRBJ1-1	-	many	TGTGCCAGCAGTGGTTCTCGGAGTTGGGCAAATGGAGCTTTCTTT	CASSGSRSWANGAFF
TRBV5-4	TRBJ2-2	-	many	TGTGCCAGCAGCTTGCCATTGAACACCGGGGAGCTGTTTTTT	CASSLPLNTGELFF
TRBV11-2	TRBJ2-7	TRBD2	-	TGTGCCAGCAGCTTACCTACTCGGACTAGCGGGAGGTACGAGCAGTACTTC	CASSLPTRTSGRYEQYF
TRBV6-2/TRBV6-3	TRBJ2-1	-	-	TGTGCCAGCAGTCTTACCGTAAATGAGCAGTTCTTC	CASSLTVNEQFF
TRBV7-2	TRBJ1-5	-	many	TGTGCCAGCAGCTTCATTAATCAGCCCCAGCATTTT	CASSFINQPQHF
TRBV3-1	TRBJ2-1	TRBD2	-	TGTGCCAGCAGCCGCGGACTAGCGGGGGAAAATGAGCAGTTCTTC	CASSRGLAGENEQFF
TRBV19	TRBJ1-2	-	many	TGTGCCAGTAGGAGGGGGGCGACAGGCCATCTTGGCTATGGCTACACCTTC	CASRRGATGHLGYGYTF
TRBV18	TRBJ1-1	-	many	TGTGCCAGCTCACCGGGCCTTACCTTCGAAAGCTCTGAAGCTTTCTTT	CASSPGLTFESSEAFF
TRBV5-1	TRBJ2-3	TRBD2	-	TGCGCCAGCAGCGGGACTAGTCGTAGCACAGATACGCAGTATTTT	CASSGTSRSTDTQYF
TRBV7-9	TRBJ2-7	-	many	TGTGCCAGCAGCTCACAGGGTTCCGAGCAGTACTTC	CASSSQGSEQYF
TRBV20-1	TRBJ2-3	-	-	TGCAGTGCTAGGGTGGTAAGCACAGATACGCAGTATTTT	CSARVVSTDTQYF
TRBV19	TRBJ2-7	-	few	TGTGCCAGTAGCGCGGGACAGCCCTACGAGCAGTACTTC	CASSAGQPYEQYF
TRBV7-9	TRBJ1-4	TRBD1	many	TGTGCCAGCAGGGTCGGGACAGGGAATGAAAAACTGTTTTTT	CASRVGTGNEKLFF
TRBV20-1	TRBJ2-3	TRBD2	-	TGCAGTGCCGCGCGGGCGGGAGCTGCCACAGATACGCAGTATTTT	CSAARAGAATDTQYF
TRBV6-2/TRBV6-3	TRBJ1-1	-	many	TGTGCCAGCGGTAAAACAGTGGAGGCTTTCTTT	CASGKTVEAFF
TRBV28	TRBJ1-5	-	many	TGTGCCAGCAGTTCGAGAACCCAGCATTTT	CASSSRTQHF
TRBV28	TRBJ2-3	TRBD2	many	TGTGCCAGCAGTCCCCTAGCGGGGGGGCCAGTGAGCACAGATACGCAGTATTTT	CASSPLAGGPVSTDTQYF
TRBV11-2	TRBJ2-5	TRBD2	many	TGTGCCAGCAGCCCTCCCGGGGCGGGGGGAGAGACCCAGTACTTC	CASSPPGAGGETQYF
TRBV18	TRBJ1-1	-	-	TGTGCCAGCTCACCAAGTTTGAGGGAGAACACTGAAGCTTTCTTT	CASSPSLRENTEAFF
TRBV6-2/TRBV6-3	TRBJ2-7	-	-	TGTGCCAGCAGCCACGGCGGCCTAGCCAATTACGAGCAGTACTTC	CASSHGGLANYEQYF